This note documents a single T cell receptor beta chain sequence. Its target is not known. It was with 60 Vbeta and 13 Jbeta primers that the PCR ran. Original processing methods: An analysis performed later counted roughly 80 million unique TCR beta chains (approximately 10 million of them shared). Produced via immunoSEQ multiplex PCR; TCRdb's table is partial and in-frame only. V and J calls and clone size are copied from that table; D and trimming were computed from the DNA. The sample consists of 200,000 to 300,000 clones, almost 85% of them appearing once. Germline V lookup: CDR1 MGHRA, CDR2 YSYEKL. V shed 1 base, J shed 3 bases, and the junction held 4 bases outside the gene matches. This CDR3 spans 16 amino acids. This sample is part of a study of cytomegalovirus exposure and HLA in healthy donors. Overall study findings and caveats: Prior analysis indicated that the majority of TCR beta V segments exhibited productivity approximately 87% or approximately 30% of the time. Later analysis showed most CMV-associated TCR beta chains appearing HLA-restricted. Presence/absence analyses treated sequencing depth as roughly uniform across donors.

Material: PBMCs. V gene TRBV4-1 combines with J gene TRBJ2-2, with TRBD1 matching 8 bases. The receptor's source is a woman between 40 and 55 years old in good health and CMV-seropositive. The CDR3 DNA reads TGCGCCAGCAGCCAAGGTGTGACAGGGGACACCGGGGAGCTGTTTTTT. This sequence encodes CASSQGVTGDTGELFF.